This T cell receptor beta chain was sequenced for a study of T cell repertoires in cytomegalovirus infection. At the level of the study: CMV epitopes in the study were HLA-C-restricted (recently identified) and HLA-B-restricted (well studied).

At least ten counts were recorded for this clonotype. The antigen is unknown. TCRdb itself ran the reads through MiXCR, one entry per CDR3 protein. The sample records about 130,000 distinct CDR3 sequences, roughly a third being singletons. The germline CDR1 and CDR2 sequences are SGHTA and FQGNSA. The CDR3 length is 15 residues. Trimming removed 0 bases from V and 6 bases from J; junction bases left unmatched: 4. The genes are TRBV7-2 and TRBJ2-7, with 11 bases lining up with TRBD2. This receptor was taken from a human donor in good health (CMV status not recorded). Some clones in this sample may be carry-over from other donors' samples. The material sequenced was CD8+ T cells from cultured PBMCs, taken from culture after CMV antigen stimulation. CDR3 nucleotide sequence: TGTGCCAGCAGCTTAGCAACGGGACTAGCGGTCGAGCAGTACTTC. The encoded protein is CASSLATGLAVEQYF.